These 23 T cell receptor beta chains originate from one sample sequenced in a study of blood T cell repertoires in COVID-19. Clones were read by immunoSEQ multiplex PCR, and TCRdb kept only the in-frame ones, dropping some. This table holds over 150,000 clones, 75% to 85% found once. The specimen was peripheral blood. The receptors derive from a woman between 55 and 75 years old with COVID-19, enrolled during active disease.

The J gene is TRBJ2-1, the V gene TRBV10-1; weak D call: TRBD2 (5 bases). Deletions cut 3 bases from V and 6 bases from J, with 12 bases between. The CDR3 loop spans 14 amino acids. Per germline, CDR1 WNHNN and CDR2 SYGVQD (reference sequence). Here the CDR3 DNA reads TGCGCCAGCAGTGAAGACCTAGCAGGCAATGAGCAGTTCTTC. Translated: CASSEDLAGNEQFF.

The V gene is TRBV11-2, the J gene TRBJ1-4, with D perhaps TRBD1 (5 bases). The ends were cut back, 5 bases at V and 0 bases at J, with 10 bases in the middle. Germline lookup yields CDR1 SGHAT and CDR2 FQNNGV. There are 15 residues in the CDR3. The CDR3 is CASSTAGSTNEKLFF. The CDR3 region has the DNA TGTGCCAGCAGCACCGCAGGGTCAACTAATGAAAAACTGTTTTTT. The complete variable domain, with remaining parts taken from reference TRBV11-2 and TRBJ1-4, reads EAGVAQSPRYKIIEKRQSVAFWCNPISGHATLYWYQQILGQGPKLLIQFQNNGVVDDSQLPKDRFSAERLKGVDSTLKIQPAKLEDSAVYLCASSTAGSTNEKLFFGSGTQLSVL.

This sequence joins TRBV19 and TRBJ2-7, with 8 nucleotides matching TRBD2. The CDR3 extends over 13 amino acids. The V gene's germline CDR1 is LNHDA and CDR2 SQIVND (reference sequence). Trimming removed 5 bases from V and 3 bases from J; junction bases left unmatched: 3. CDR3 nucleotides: TGTGCCAGTAGTCCGGGACTAGACTACGAGCAGTACTTC. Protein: CASSPGLDYEQYF.

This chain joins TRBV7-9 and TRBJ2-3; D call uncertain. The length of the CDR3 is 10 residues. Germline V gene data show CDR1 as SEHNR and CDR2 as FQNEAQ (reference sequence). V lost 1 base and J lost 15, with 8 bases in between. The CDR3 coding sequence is TGTGCCAGCAGCTTAGACAGAAACTATTTT. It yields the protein CASSLDRNYF.

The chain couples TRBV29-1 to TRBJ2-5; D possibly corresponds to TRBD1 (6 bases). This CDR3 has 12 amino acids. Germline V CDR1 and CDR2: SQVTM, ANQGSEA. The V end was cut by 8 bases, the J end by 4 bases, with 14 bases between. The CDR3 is CSISRGGETQYF. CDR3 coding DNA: TGCAGCATCTCTAGAGGGGGAGAGACCCAGTACTTC. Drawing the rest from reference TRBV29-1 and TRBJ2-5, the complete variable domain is SAVISQKPSRDICQRGTSLTIQCQVDSQVTMMFWYRQQPGQSLTLIATANQGSEATYESGFVIDKFPISRPNLTFSTLTVSNMSPEDSSIYLCSISRGGETQYFGPGTRLLVL.

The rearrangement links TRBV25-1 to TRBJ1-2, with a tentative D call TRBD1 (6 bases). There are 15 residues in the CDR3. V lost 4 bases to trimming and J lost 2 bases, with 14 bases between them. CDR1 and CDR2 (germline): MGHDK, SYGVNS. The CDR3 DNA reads TGTGCCAGCAGTGCAGGGGCCCTTGGGAACTATGGCTACACCTTC. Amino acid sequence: CASSAGALGNYGYTF.

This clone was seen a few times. CDR3 nucleotide sequence: TGTGCCAGCGCAGGGATGCCACCTCTTAACTATGGCTACACCTTC. Amino acid sequence: CASAGMPPLNYGYTF. The gene calls are TRBV6-5 and TRBJ1-2; a possible D gene is TRBD1 (5 bases). Germline-derived CDR1 and CDR2 are MNHEY and SVGAGI. CDR3 length: 15 residues. Trimming stripped 8 bases from V and 1 base from J, with 17 bases between.

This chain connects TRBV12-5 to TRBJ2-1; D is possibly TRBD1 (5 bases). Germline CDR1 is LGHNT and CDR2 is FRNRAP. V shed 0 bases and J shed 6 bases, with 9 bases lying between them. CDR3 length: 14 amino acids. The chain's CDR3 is CASGLVGVLNEQFF. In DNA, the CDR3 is TGTGCTAGTGGTTTGGTAGGGGTCCTCAATGAGCAGTTCTTC.

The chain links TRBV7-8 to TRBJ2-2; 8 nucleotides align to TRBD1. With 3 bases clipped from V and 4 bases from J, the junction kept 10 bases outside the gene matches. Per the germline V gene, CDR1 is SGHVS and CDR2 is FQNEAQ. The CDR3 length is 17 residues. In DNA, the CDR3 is TGTGCCAGCAGCTTTCAGGGGGCCCCGCGAGGCACCGGGGAGCTGTTTTTT. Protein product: CASSFQGAPRGTGELFF.

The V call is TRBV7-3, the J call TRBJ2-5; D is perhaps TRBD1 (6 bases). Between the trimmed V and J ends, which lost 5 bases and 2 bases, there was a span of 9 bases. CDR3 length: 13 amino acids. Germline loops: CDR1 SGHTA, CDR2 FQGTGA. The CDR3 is CASSRQVQETQYF. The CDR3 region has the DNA TGTGCCAGCAGCAGACAGGTACAAGAGACCCAGTACTTC.

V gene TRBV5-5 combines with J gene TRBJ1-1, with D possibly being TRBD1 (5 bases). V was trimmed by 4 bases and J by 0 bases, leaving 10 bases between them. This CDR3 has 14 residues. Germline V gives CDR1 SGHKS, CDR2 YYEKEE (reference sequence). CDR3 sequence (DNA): TGTGCCAGCAGCCAGGACATGTTGAACACTGAAGCTTTCTTT. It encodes CASSQDMLNTEAFF.

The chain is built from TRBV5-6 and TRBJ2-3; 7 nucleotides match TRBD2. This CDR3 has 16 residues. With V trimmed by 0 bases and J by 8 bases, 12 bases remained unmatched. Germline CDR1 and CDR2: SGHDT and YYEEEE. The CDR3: CASSLGLGGGSATQYF. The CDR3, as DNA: TGTGCCAGCAGCTTGGGGCTCGGCGGGGGTTCGGCTACGCAGTATTTT.

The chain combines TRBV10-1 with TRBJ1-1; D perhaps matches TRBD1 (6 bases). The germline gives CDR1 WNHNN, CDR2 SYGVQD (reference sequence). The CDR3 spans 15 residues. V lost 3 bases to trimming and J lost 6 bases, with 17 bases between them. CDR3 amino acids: CASSDTFGGGPEAFF. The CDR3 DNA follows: TGCGCCAGCAGTGACACCTTCGGGGGGGGCCCTGAAGCTTTCTTT.

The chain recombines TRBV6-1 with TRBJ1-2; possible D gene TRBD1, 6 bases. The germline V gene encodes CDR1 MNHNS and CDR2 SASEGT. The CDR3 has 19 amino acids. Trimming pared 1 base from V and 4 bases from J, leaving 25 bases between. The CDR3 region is CASSEGKSGGAGSRYGYTF. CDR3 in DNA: TGTGCCAGCAGTGAAGGAAAATCGGGGGGCGCGGGCTCTCGCTATGGCTACACCTTC.

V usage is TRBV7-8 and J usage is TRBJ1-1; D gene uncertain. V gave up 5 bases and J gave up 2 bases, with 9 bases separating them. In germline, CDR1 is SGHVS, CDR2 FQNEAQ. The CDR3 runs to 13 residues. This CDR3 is CASSVTANTEAFF. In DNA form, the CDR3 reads TGTGCCAGCAGCGTCACAGCTAACACTGAAGCTTTCTTT. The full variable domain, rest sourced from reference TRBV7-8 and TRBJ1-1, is GAGVSQSPRYKVAKRGQDVALRCDPISGHVSLFWYQQALGQGPEFLTYFQNEAQLDKSGLPSDRFFAERPEGSVSTLKIQRTQQEDSAVYLCASSVTANTEAFFGQGTRLTVV.

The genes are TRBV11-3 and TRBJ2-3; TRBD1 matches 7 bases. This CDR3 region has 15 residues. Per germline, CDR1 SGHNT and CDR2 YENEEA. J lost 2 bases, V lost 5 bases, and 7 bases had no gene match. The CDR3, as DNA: TGTGCCAGCAGCAGGAACAGGGGAGACACAGATACGCAGTATTTT. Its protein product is CASSRNRGDTDTQYF.

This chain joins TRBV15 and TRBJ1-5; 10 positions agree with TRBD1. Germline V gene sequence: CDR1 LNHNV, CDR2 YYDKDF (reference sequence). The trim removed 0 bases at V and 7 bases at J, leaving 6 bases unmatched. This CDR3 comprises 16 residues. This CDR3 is CATSREYGTGVQPQHF. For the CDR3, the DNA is TGTGCCACCAGCAGAGAGTATGGGACAGGGGTGCAGCCCCAGCATTTT.

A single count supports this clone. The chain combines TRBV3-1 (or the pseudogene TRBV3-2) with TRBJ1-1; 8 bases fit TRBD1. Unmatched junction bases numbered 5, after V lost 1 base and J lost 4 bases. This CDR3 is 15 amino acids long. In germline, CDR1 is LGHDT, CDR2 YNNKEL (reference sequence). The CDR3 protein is CASSQGRQGSTEAFF. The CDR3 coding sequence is TGTGCCAGCAGCCAAGGCAGACAGGGGAGCACTGAAGCTTTCTTT.

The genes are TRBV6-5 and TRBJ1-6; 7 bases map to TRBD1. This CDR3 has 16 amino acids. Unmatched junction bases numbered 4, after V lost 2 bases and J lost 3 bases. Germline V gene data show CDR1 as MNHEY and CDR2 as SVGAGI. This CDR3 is CASSYQQGRYNSPLHF. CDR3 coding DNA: TGTGCCAGCAGTTACCAACAGGGGCGCTATAATTCACCCCTCCACTTT.

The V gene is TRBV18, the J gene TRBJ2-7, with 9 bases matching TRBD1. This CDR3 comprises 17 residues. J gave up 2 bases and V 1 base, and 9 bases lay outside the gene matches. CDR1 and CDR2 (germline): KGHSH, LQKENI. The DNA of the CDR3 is TGTGCCAGCTCACCACTCCGGACAGGGGAGGGGACCTACGAGCAGTACTTC. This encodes CASSPLRTGEGTYEQYF.

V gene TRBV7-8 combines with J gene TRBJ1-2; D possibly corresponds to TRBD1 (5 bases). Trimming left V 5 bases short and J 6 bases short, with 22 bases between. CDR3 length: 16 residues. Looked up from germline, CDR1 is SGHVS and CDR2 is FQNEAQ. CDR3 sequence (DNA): TGTGCCAGCAGCCCGAGAAGGGGAGGAGGAAGTCATGGCTACACCTTC. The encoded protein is CASSPRRGGGSHGYTF.

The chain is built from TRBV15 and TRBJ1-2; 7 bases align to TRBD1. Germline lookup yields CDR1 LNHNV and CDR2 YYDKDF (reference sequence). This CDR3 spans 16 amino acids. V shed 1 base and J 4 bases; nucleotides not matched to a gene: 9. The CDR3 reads CATSRAGTENIYGYTF. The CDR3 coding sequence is TGTGCCACCAGCAGAGCCGGGACAGAGAATATCTATGGCTACACCTTC.

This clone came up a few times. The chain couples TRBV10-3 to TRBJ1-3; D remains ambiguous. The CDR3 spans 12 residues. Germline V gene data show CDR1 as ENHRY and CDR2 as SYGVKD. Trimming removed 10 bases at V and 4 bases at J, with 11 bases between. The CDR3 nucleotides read TGTGCCACCGAGGGCTCCGGAAACACCATATATTTT. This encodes CATEGSGNTIYF.